What follows are 16 T cell receptor beta chains derived from one specimen sequenced in a study of blood T cell repertoires in COVID-19. Libraries were prepared by immunoSEQ multiplex PCR; TCRdb keeps only in-frame clonotypes and omits some of them. The sample records around 270,000 clones, around 90% being singletons. Specimen: peripheral blood. These receptors all come from a woman aged 55-69 years with COVID-19, enrolled during active disease.

The chain links TRBV5-4 to TRBJ2-1; 8 bases are a match to TRBD1. Germline lookup yields CDR1 SGHNT and CDR2 YYREEE (reference sequence). V was pared by 0 bases and J by 7 bases, with 9 bases of the junction left unmatched. The CDR3 extends over 16 amino acids. CDR3 in amino acids: CASSLARGRGQNEQFF. For the CDR3, the DNA is TGTGCCAGCAGCTTGGCCAGGGGGCGAGGTCAGAATGAGCAGTTCTTC.

The J gene is TRBJ2-2, the V gene TRBV19; 8 bases match TRBD1. V gave up 5 bases and J gave up 1 base; unmatched junction bases: 12. The CDR3 has 18 amino acids. Germline CDR1 reads LNHDA; CDR2 reads SQIVND (reference sequence). This chain's CDR3 is CASSFWAYGQGNTGELFF. In nucleotides, the CDR3 is TGTGCCAGTAGTTTTTGGGCCTATGGACAGGGGAACACCGGGGAGCTGTTTTTT.

This chain joins TRBV28 and TRBJ1-4; 7 bases align to TRBD1. The CDR3 extends over 13 amino acids. Germline V lookup: CDR1 MDHEN, CDR2 SYDVKM. Trimming removed 10 bases from V and 7 bases from J; junction bases left unmatched: 9. The CDR3, as DNA: TGTGCCATAGTCGACAGGGCTGGTGAAAAACTGTTTTTT. Its protein is CAIVDRAGEKLFF.

This chain links TRBV7-2 with TRBJ1-5; 8 bases are a match to TRBD1. The germline V gene encodes CDR1 SGHTA and CDR2 FQGNSA. V was pared by 5 bases and J by 3 bases, with 9 bases of the junction left unmatched. CDR3 length: 16 amino acids. CDR3 nucleotide sequence: TGTGCCAGCAGCCCATCGGGACAGGTGATCAATCAGCCCCAGCATTTT. This translates into CASSPSGQVINQPQHF.

The genes are TRBV27 and TRBJ2-1, with TRBD2 matching over 7 bases. Trimming took 6 bases from V and 0 from J; bases not matched to a gene: 5. CDR1 and CDR2 from the germline V gene are MNHEY and SMNVEV (reference sequence). CDR3 length: 15 residues. The CDR3 DNA follows: TGTGCCAGCAGATCTTGGGGGGGCTCCTACAATGAGCAGTTCTTC. This codes for CASRSWGGSYNEQFF.

This clone was picked up one time. The gene calls are TRBV6-5 and TRBJ2-7, with 13 positions matching TRBD2. CDR1 and CDR2 (germline): MNHEY, SVGAGI. Trimming cost V 6 bases and J 6 bases; bases outside gene matches: 8. The CDR3 totals 15 residues. The DNA for the CDR3 is TGTGCCAGCAGCCGAGGACTAGCGGGAGTTACCGAGCAGTACTTC. Translation: CASSRGLAGVTEQYF.

This clone was seen only once. Other DNA variants within this sample encode the same CDR3. The chain is built from TRBV5-1 and TRBJ1-1; TRBD1 agrees at 10 bases. Germline V gene data show CDR1 as SGHRS and CDR2 as YFSETQ. V lost 3 bases to trimming and J lost 4 bases; unmatched junction nucleotides: 6. The CDR3 loop spans 15 amino acids. The CDR3 spells CASSSRQGAGTEAFF. CDR3 coding DNA: TGCGCCAGCAGCTCTAGACAGGGGGCCGGCACTGAAGCTTTCTTT.

This chain joins TRBV10-3 and TRBJ1-1; 7 bases agree with TRBD1. V lost 6 bases to trimming and J lost 1 base; unmatched junction nucleotides: 5. The CDR3 covers 14 residues. The germline V gene has CDR1 ENHRY and CDR2 SYGVKD. The CDR3 protein is CAIRGGQPNTEAFF. The CDR3 DNA sequence: TGTGCCATCAGGGGGGGACAGCCGAACACTGAAGCTTTCTTT.

V usage is TRBV29-1 and J usage is TRBJ1-1; 12 positions agree with TRBD1. J was trimmed by 7 bases and V by 3 bases; bases with no gene match: 3. The V gene's germline CDR1 is SQVTM and CDR2 ANQGSEA. CDR3 length equals 13 residues. The CDR3 DNA follows: TGCAGCGTTGATGGGGACAGGGGGCTTGAAGCTTTCTTT. Residues: CSVDGDRGLEAFF.

The gene calls are TRBV27 and TRBJ2-7, with 8 bases matching TRBD2. Trimming removed 6 bases from V and 5 bases from J; junction bases left unmatched: 9. Germline values: CDR1 MNHEY, CDR2 SMNVEV (reference sequence). The CDR3 extends over 14 amino acids. CDR3 nucleotides: TGTGCCAGCAGAACTTTGTCTAGCGGGCACGAGCAGTACTTC. Translated, it gives CASRTLSSGHEQYF.

CDR3 in DNA: TGTGCCTGGAGAGCCGGGGGGGCGACTGGAAACACCATATATTTT. As protein: CAWRAGGATGNTIYF. V is TRBV30 and J is TRBJ1-3; possible D gene TRBD1, 6 bases. Germline CDR1 reads GTSNPN; CDR2 reads SVGIG (reference sequence). V was pared by 3 bases and J by 2 bases, with 14 bases between. The CDR3 sequence is 15 residues long.

The CDR3, as DNA: TGTGCCAGCACCAAATACAATGAGCAGTTCTTC. Protein product: CASTKYNEQFF. This chain uses TRBV7-2 with TRBJ2-1, with D unresolved. The length of the CDR3 is 11 residues. The V and J ends lost 7 bases and 4 bases respectively, with 5 bases between them. Germline assignment: CDR1 SGHTA and CDR2 FQGNSA.

The gene calls are TRBV11-3 and TRBJ2-3, with 9 bases fitting TRBD2. The CDR3 extends over 17 amino acids. CDR1 is SGHNT, CDR2 YENEEA, per germline. The junction had 14 bases not matched to a gene; V was cut back by 6 bases and J by 4 bases. CDR3 sequence reads: CASSPSGSGRRPDTQYF. The DNA for the CDR3 is TGTGCCAGCAGTCCCTCCGGTAGCGGGAGACGGCCAGATACGCAGTATTTT. Complete variable domain (other parts from reference TRBV11-3 and TRBJ2-3): EAGVVQSPRYKIIEKKQPVAFWCNPISGHNTLYWYLQNLGQGPELLIRYENEEAVDDSQLPKDRFSAERLKGVDSTLKIQPAELGDSAVYLCASSPSGSGRRPDTQYFGPGTRLTVL.

The chain carries TRBV9 and TRBJ2-2, with 10 bases that match TRBD2. This CDR3 spans 17 amino acids. V dropped 0 bases and J dropped 4; count of bases not matched to a gene: 6. CDR1 and CDR2 from the germline V gene are SGDLS and YYNGEE. The CDR3 is CASSVAPSGGGTGELFF. The DNA of the CDR3 is TGTGCCAGCAGCGTAGCTCCTAGCGGGGGTGGCACCGGGGAGCTGTTTTTT. Filled out from reference TRBV9 and TRBJ2-2, the complete variable domain reads DSGVTQTPKHLITATGQRVTLRCSPRSGDLSVYWYQQSLDQGLQFLIQYYNGEERAKGNILERFSAQQFPDLHSELNLSSLELGDSALYFCASSVAPSGGGTGELFFGEGSRLTVL.

This clone was picked up one time. The chain links TRBV5-1 to TRBJ2-3; possible D gene TRBD1, 5 bases. Germline V gene sequence: CDR1 SGHRS, CDR2 YFSETQ. CDR3 length: 15 residues. V dropped 2 bases and J dropped 4 bases, with 14 bases sitting between them. The chain's CDR3 is CASSFPRVGADTQYF. For the CDR3, the DNA is TGCGCCAGCAGCTTTCCCAGGGTAGGAGCAGATACGCAGTATTTT.

The J gene is TRBJ2-1, the V gene TRBV9; 9 positions agree with TRBD2. CDR1 and CDR2 from the germline V gene are SGDLS and YYNGEE. V gave up 4 bases and J gave up 1 base; unmatched junction bases: 3. The CDR3 is 15 residues long. CDR3 coding DNA: TGTGCCAGCAGCATTAGCGGGGGATCCTACAATGAGCAGTTCTTC. It translates to CASSISGGSYNEQFF. Drawing the rest from reference TRBV9 and TRBJ2-1, the complete variable domain is DSGVTQTPKHLITATGQRVTLRCSPRSGDLSVYWYQQSLDQGLQFLIQYYNGEERAKGNILERFSAQQFPDLHSELNLSSLELGDSALYFCASSISGGSYNEQFFGPGTRLTVL.